This TCR beta chain was captured by sequencing in a study of shared clonotypes between healthy human individuals. V lost 2 bases and J 3 bases, leaving 7 bases between the germline ends. CDR1 and CDR2 from the germline V gene are MDHEN and SYDVKM. CDR3 length: 13 amino acids. When replicate PCRs were run on sorted subsets, they used roughly 0.2 ug DNA, around 33,000 T cell genomes. TCRdb's table, derived via immunoSEQ multiplex PCR, lists solely in-frame clones and lacks some. The sample has hundreds of thousands of clones; about 96% are singletons. Naive-designated CD8 cells lacked CD45RO, were positively enriched for CCR7, and omitted terminally differentiated effector memory CD45RA+ cells. General study findings and limits: Memory subsets generally showed lower estimated richness than naive subsets.

As concerns this clone: Antigen unknown.

The V and J genes are TRBV28 and TRBJ1-1, with D unresolved. Sequencing was performed on naive CD8+ T cells sorted from blood. This receptor was identified in a man aged 25-45 years in good health. CDR3 protein: CASSLRSHTEAFF. The CDR3 DNA follows: TGTGCCAGCAGTTTAAGAAGCCACACTGAAGCTTTCTTT.